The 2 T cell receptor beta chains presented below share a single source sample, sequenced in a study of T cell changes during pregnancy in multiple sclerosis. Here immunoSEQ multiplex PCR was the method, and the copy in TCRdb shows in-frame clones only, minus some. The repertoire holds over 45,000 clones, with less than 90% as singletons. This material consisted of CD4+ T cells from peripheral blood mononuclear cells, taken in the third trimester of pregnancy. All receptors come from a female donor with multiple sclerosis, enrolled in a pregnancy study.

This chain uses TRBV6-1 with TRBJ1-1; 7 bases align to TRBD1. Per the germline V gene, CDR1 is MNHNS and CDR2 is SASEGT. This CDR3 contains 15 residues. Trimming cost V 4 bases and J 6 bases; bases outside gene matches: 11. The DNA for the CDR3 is TGTGCCAGCAGTGGCACCGAGACAGGGCGGCCTGAAGCTTTCTTT. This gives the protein CASSGTETGRPEAFF.

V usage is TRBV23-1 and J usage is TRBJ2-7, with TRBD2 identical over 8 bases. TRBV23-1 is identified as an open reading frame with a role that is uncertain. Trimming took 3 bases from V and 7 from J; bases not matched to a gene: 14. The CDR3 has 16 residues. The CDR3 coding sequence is TGCGCCAGCAGTCACTCGGGACTAGGGAGCAATGGTGAGCAGTACTTC. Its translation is CASSHSGLGSNGEQYF.